Listed here is a single T cell receptor (beta chain). No cognate antigen has been identified for it. The germline gene is not matched at one end of the junction; a read error may be the cause. In the ophthalmopathy patients, disease was moderately to severely active, with a Clinical Activity Score of 3 or more, a NOSPECS grade of 4 or more, and a duration of less than 3 months. Exclusion was applied to patients with uncontrolled infections, other autoimmune diseases, pregnancy or lactation. Diagnoses were established on the basis of clinical symptoms, serum thyroxine and TRAb, thyroid ultrasound, and orbital computed tomography. PBMCs were isolated from about 9.1 ml of fresh peripheral blood by Ficoll-Paque density gradient centrifugation. Total RNA was extracted with Trizol reagent, and quality was checked on an Agilent 2100 Bioanalyzer. The CDR3 goes from the cysteine to the phenylalanine over 15 residues. CDR3 DNA is the only sequence kept; it has 45 bases, read in frame from the first base. CDR1 and CDR2, per the germline V gene, are SGHRS and YFSETQ.

Amplification of TCR beta CDR3 regions was carried out from RNA transcripts. A first-round RT-PCR of the TCR CDR3 used the HTBI primer set with the Qiagen OneStep RT-PCR kit. Libraries were constructed in a second round of multiplex PCR, after which size selection and purification were performed. Sequencing of the libraries was done on an Illumina HiSeq2000 using paired-end 100 bp reads. In the source study's methods: Raw data were processed with SOAPnuke, discarding reads with adapters, uncalled bases, mean Phred below 15, or no exact constant-primer or identifier match. COPE v1.2.5 was used to merge high-quality paired reads, and clonotypes were defined as unique nucleotide sequences. Clonotypes were aligned to IMGT TRBV, TRBD and TRBJ reference segments using MiTCR v1.1. Only V-J combinations with frequency above 0.0001, covering 99% to 99.2% of repertoires, were analysed. A TCS score was defined as the ratio of F50 (clonal expansion) to E x V (chaos), with BLOSUM62-based TCRdist applied between CDR3 peptides within each V-J. Welch's t-statistics and random forest reduced several hundred V-J features to 13, which were used in a naive Bayes classifier (R e1071). TCRdb reworked the public reads: Q25 trimming with fastp, MiXCR clone assembly, productive beta chains retained. Duplicate CDR3 protein sequences are folded into a single record with the most common DNA and genes. TCRdb, not the original authors, processed these V and J calls. This sample is represented by 500,000 to 650,000 distinct CDR3 sequences; roughly a sixth of them were singletons. The top ten constitute 17% of the sample.

The data derive from a study of T cells in Graves' hyperthyroidism and ophthalmopathy (dated by TCRdb to the late 2010s). Regarding the complete study: Peripheral blood was collected at initial diagnosis, before any treatment. A discovery cohort of roughly 100 patients, roughly 45 with Graves' ophthalmopathy and approximately 60 with stable Graves' hyperthyroidism, was used to find distinguishing TCR V-J signatures. Prospective prediction of ophthalmopathy was tested in an independent validation cohort consisting of roughly 20 hyperthyroidism patients and approximately 16 patients who later progressed to ophthalmopathy. For training and testing, the 80 to 100 patients in the discovery cohort were randomly divided in a 7:3 ratio. Thyroid tissue and blood T-cell repertoires from six Graves' hyperthyroidism patients were also compared in the study. Following sampling, methimazole starting at 30 mg daily was given to hyperthyroidism patients, and high-dose intravenous methylprednisolone was given to ophthalmopathy patients. The paper reports TCR Vbeta CDR3 sequencing of about 140 peripheral blood samples: some 41 ophthalmopathy, roughly 74 hyperthyroidism and around 17 progressor patients. Paper-wide results and their limitations: Blood samples also contained most of the expanded thyroid clonotypes (frequency above 0.001), which suggests that blood repertoires may reflect thyroid immune responses. No statistical method was used to set the sample size in advance, and investigators knew the group allocation. A model built on a 13 V-J signature distinguished ophthalmopathy from stable hyperthyroidism, reaching around 90% sensitivity and around 81% specificity in cross-validation and 80%/75% in testing. In validation, the model predicted progression to ophthalmopathy a median of roughly 6.1 months before onset, with about 67% sensitivity and roughly 77% specificity.

This clonotype originated in a woman aged 18-30 years with Graves' ophthalmopathy. The chain joins TRBV5-1 to TRBJ1-2; TRBD1 fits 7 bases in the junction. Sequencing input: blood. The CDR3 in this case is CAGSTGTASVHGYTF. The DNA reads as follows: TGCGCCGGCAGTACCGGGACAGCATCTGTCCATGGCTACACCTTC.